This T cell receptor (beta chain) comes out of a study of regulatory T cells in long-lasting Graves disease. At the level of the study: Graves' patients, newly diagnosed, had taken antithyroid drugs under 3 months. Study outcomes and limitations: Tissue studied was limited to peripheral blood, excluding thyroid tissue. Persistent patients had a count of shared public clonotypes (over 2,500) that exceeded that of new patients (approximately 1,000).

Building of the TCR beta libraries involved iRepertoire HTBI primers and Arm-PCR of CDR3 regions. TCRdb re-called the multiplex PCR reads with MiXCR, one entry per CDR3 protein. The sample yields around 250,000 distinct CDR3 sequences, 20% seen once. This clonotype appeared many times. No antigen is known for it. The sample's time point: newly diagnosed GD, antithyroid drugs for less than 3 months. The TCR library was made from RNA extracted from PBMCs. The TCR was taken from a female donor with Graves disease. Specimen: peripheral blood mononuclear cells (PBMCs), collected at new diagnosis, from a patient treated with antithyroid drugs.

CDR3 nucleotides: TGTGCCAGCAGCAAGACAGGCTATAGCAATCAGCCCCAGCATTTT. Amino acid sequence: CASSKTGYSNQPQHF. J is TRBJ1-5 and V is TRBV7-2; possibly TRBD1 for D (6 bases). The CDR3 length is 15 residues. Per the germline V gene, CDR1 is SGHTA and CDR2 is FQGNSA. V dropped 5 bases and J dropped 0 bases, with 11 bases sitting between them.